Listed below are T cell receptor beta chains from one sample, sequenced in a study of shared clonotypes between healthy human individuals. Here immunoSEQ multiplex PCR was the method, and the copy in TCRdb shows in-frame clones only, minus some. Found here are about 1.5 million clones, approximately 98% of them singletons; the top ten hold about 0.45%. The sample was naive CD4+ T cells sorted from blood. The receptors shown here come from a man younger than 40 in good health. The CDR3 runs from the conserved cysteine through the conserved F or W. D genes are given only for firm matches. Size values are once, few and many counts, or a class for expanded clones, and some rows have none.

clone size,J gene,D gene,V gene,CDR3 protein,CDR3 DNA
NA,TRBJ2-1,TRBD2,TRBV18,CASSQLARSSYNEQFF,TGTGCCAGCTCACAACTAGCGCGTAGCTCCTACAATGAGCAGTTCTTC
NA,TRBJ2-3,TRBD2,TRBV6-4,CASSVLAGAGDTQYF,TGTGCCAGCAGTGTCCTAGCGGGAGCTGGAGATACGCAGTATTTT
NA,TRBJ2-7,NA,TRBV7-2,CASSRDAAYEQYF,TGTGCCAGCAGCCGGGACGCGGCCTACGAGCAGTACTTC
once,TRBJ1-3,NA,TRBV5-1,CASSQGAGGNTIYF,TGCGCCAGCAGCCAAGGGGCAGGTGGAAACACCATATATTTT
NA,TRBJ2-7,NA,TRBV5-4,CASSSQGVDYEQYF,TGTGCCAGCAGCTCACAGGGCGTCGACTACGAGCAGTACTTC
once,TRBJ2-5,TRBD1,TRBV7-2,CASSQQDRGRFGETQYF,TGTGCCAGCAGCCAACAAGACAGGGGGCGATTCGGAGAGACCCAGTACTTC
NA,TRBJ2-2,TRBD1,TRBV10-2,CARRQGMTGELFF,TGCGCCAGAAGACAGGGGATGACCGGGGAGCTGTTTTTT
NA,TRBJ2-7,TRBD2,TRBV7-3,CASSYSGRAGEQYF,TGTGCCAGCAGCTATAGCGGGAGGGCCGGCGAGCAGTACTTC
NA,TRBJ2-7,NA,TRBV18,CASSMTESYEQYF,TGTGCCAGCTCAATGACGGAGTCCTACGAGCAGTACTTC
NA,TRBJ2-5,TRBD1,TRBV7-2,CASSTRTGVQETQYF,TGTGCCAGCAGCACCCGGACAGGGGTCCAAGAGACCCAGTACTTC
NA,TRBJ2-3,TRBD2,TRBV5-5,CASSLGGLSGSGTDTQYF,TGTGCCAGCAGCTTGGGGGGACTTAGCGGGAGTGGGACAGATACGCAGTATTTT
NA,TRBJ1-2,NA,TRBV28,CAIMGRRKEGYTF,TGTGCCATCATGGGGCGTAGGAAAGAGGGCTACACCTTC
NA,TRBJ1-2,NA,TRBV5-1,CASSLEGGDYGYTF,TGCGCCAGCAGCTTGGAGGGGGGTGACTATGGCTACACCTTC
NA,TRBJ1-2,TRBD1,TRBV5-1,CASSLRTGVDGYTF,TGCGCCAGCAGCTTAAGGACAGGAGTGGATGGCTACACCTTC
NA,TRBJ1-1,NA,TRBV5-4,CASSPGGRNTEAFF,TGTGCCAGCAGCCCCGGGGGGAGGAACACTGAAGCTTTCTTT
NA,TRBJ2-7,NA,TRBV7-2,CASSKAAGTPMAYEQYF,TGTGCCAGCAGCAAAGCGGCAGGGACCCCGATGGCCTACGAGCAGTACTTC
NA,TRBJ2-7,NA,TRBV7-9,CASSSQFEQYF,TGTGCCAGCAGCTCCCAATTTGAGCAGTACTTC
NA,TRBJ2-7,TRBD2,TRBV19,CASSTLAASGKYEQYF,TGTGCCAGTAGTACCTTAGCAGCTAGCGGAAAGTACGAGCAGTACTTC
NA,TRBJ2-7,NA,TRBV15,CATSRKKGTYEQYF,TGTGCCACCAGCAGAAAAAAGGGAACCTACGAGCAGTACTTC
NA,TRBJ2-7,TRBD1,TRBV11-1,CASSNDRVLSYEQYF,TGTGCCAGCAGCAACGACAGGGTACTTTCCTACGAGCAGTACTTC
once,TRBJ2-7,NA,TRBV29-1,CSVTGQTIYEQYF,TGCAGCGTTACTGGGCAGACCATCTACGAGCAGTACTTC
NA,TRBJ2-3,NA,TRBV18,CASSPLPAGTSDTQYF,TGTGCCAGCTCACCACTTCCCGCAGGGACCTCAGATACGCAGTATTTT
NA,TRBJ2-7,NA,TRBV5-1,CASSWAPSSLGVDEQYF,TGCGCCAGCAGCTGGGCCCCTAGCAGCCTGGGTGTTGACGAGCAGTACTTC
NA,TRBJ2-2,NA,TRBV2,CASSGTPNTGELFF,TGTGCCAGCAGTGGGACTCCGAACACCGGGGAGCTGTTTTTT
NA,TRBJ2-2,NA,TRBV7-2,CASSSRREGTGELFF,TGTGCCAGCAGCTCCAGGCGTGAGGGCACCGGGGAGCTGTTTTTT
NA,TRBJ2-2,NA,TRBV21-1,CASSKAEGTSGRRHTGELFF,TGTGCCAGCAGCAAAGCGGAGGGGACTAGCGGGAGAAGGCACACCGGGGAGCTGTTTTTT
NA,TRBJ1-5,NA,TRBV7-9,CASSLAGENQPQHF,TGTGCCAGCAGCTTAGCTGGGGAGAATCAGCCCCAGCATTTT